This T cell receptor beta chain was recovered during a study of T cells of healthy individuals. This CDR3 region has 13 residues. Germline V lookup: CDR1 SGHTA, CDR2 FQGNSA. V was pared by 5 bases and J by 1 base, with 8 bases between. TCRdb reprocessed the 5' RACE reads via MiXCR and lists one record per CDR3 protein. Among 95,000 to 100,000 distinct CDR3 sequences, approximately 18% were seen once, and the ten largest hold approximately 5.7%. The rearrangement joins TRBV7-2 to TRBJ2-5; no clear D. This clonotype was sampled from a human donor in good health. CDR3 in amino acids: CASSMTPQETQYF. The CDR3 nucleotides read TGTGCCAGCAGCATGACACCCCAAGAGACCCAGTACTTC. Drawing the rest from reference TRBV7-2 and TRBJ2-5, the complete variable domain is GAGVSQSPSNKVTEKGKDVELRCDPISGHTALYWYRQSLGQGLEFLIYFQGNSAPDKSGLPSDRFSAERTGGSVSTLTIQRTQQEDSAVYLCASSMTPQETQYFGPGTRLLVL.